Listed here are 25 T cell receptor beta chains from one sample, sequenced in a study of blood T cell repertoires in COVID-19. Repertoires were generated with immunoSEQ multiplex PCR, while TCRdb's copy carries only in-frame clones and drops some. The sample contains 95,000 to 100,000 clones, roughly nine tenths of which appear only once. Sequencing used peripheral blood. The receptors come from a man aged 45 to 65 with acute or convalescent COVID-19.

V usage is TRBV15 and J usage is TRBJ1-5, with D perhaps matching TRBD1 (5 bases). The V gene lost 1 base and the J gene lost 3 bases, with 13 bases spanning the gap. This CDR3 is built from 16 residues. Germline CDR1 and CDR2: LNHNV and YYDKDF (reference sequence). The chain's CDR3 is CATSRVFGGYNQPQHF. The CDR3 bases are TGTGCCACCAGCAGAGTTTTCGGGGGTTACAATCAGCCCCAGCATTTT.

This clone has only a few counts. The chain links TRBV18 to TRBJ1-1; the match to TRBD1 covers 10 bases. Germline V gene data show CDR1 as KGHSH and CDR2 as LQKENI. The length of the CDR3 is 16 residues. V dropped 2 bases and J dropped 7; count of bases not matched to a gene: 10. CDR3 coding DNA: TGTGCCAGCTCACCAGGGGTTTCGACAGGGGGCGTTGAAGCTTTCTTT. Its protein is CASSPGVSTGGVEAFF.

The chain employs TRBV4-1 and TRBJ1-1; TRBD1 aligns across 7 bases. V shed 4 bases, J shed 5 bases, and the junction held 10 bases outside the gene matches. CDR3 length: 15 residues. Germline lookup yields CDR1 MGHRA and CDR2 YSYEKL. The CDR3 reads CASSPTGMEWTEAFF. CDR3 sequence (DNA): TGCGCCAGCAGCCCGACAGGGATGGAATGGACTGAAGCTTTCTTT.

V gene TRBV18 combines with J gene TRBJ1-6, with D maybe TRBD1 (6 bases). The CDR3 is made up of 15 amino acids. Trimming pared 3 bases from V and 10 bases from J, leaving 16 bases between. CDR1 and CDR2 (germline): KGHSH, LQKENI. The CDR3 loop reads CASSPINRAESPLHF. CDR3 sequence (DNA): TGTGCCAGCTCACCGATAAACAGGGCGGAATCACCCCTCCACTTT. Complete variable domain (other parts from reference TRBV18 and TRBJ1-6): NAGVMQNPRHLVRRRGQEARLRCSPMKGHSHVYWYRQLPEEGLKFMVYLQKENIIDESGMPKERFSAEFPKEGPSILRIQQVVRGDSAAYFCASSPINRAESPLHFGNGTRLTVT.

CDR3 loop: CASSSSETQYF. The CDR3 DNA is TGTGCCAGCAGCTCGTCGGAGACCCAGTACTTC. V usage is TRBV11-3 and J usage is TRBJ2-5; no firm D call. Germline CDR1 reads SGHNT; CDR2 reads YENEEA. V gave up 4 bases and J gave up 5 bases, with 5 bases separating them. This CDR3 spans 11 amino acids.

This chain joins TRBV7-8 and TRBJ1-4; 10 positions match TRBD1. This CDR3 spans 12 amino acids. Trimming cost V 3 bases and J 11 bases; bases outside gene matches: 0. Germline CDR1 is SGHVS and CDR2 is FQNEAQ. Written as DNA, the CDR3 is TGTGCCAGCAGCTTGGACAGGGGGAAACTGTTTTTT. Translating gives CASSLDRGKLFF.

This chain connects TRBV4-1 to TRBJ2-2, with a tentative D call TRBD2 (7 bases). Per germline, CDR1 MGHRA and CDR2 YSYEKL. This CDR3 region has 13 residues. Trimming stripped 11 bases from V and 0 bases from J, with 10 bases between. The DNA for the CDR3 is TGCGCCGCGGGGGACACGAACACCGGGGAGCTGTTTTTT. Translated, it gives CAAGDTNTGELFF.

This chain links TRBV9 with TRBJ2-7; D unclear. Per the germline V gene, CDR1 is SGDLS and CDR2 is YYNGEE. V was pared by 0 bases and J by 4 bases, with 11 bases between. The CDR3 runs 14 residues. The CDR3 reads CASSVARQSYEQYF. The CDR3 DNA reads TGTGCCAGCAGCGTAGCGAGGCAGAGTTACGAGCAGTACTTC.

This chain uses TRBV7-3 with TRBJ2-2, with TRBD1 matching 8 bases. V was clipped by 5 bases and J by 6 bases; unmatched bases: 5. Germline lookup yields CDR1 SGHTA and CDR2 FQGTGA. This CDR3 is 14 amino acids long. The CDR3 spells CASSRQGRAGELFF. CDR3 bases: TGTGCCAGCAGCCGACAGGGGCGCGCCGGGGAGCTGTTTTTT.

This chain uses TRBV6-5 with TRBJ1-3; no firm D call. Germline CDR1 and CDR2: MNHEY and SVGAGI. This CDR3 has 15 residues. Between the trimmed V and J ends, which lost 5 bases and 8 bases, there was a span of 19 bases. CDR3 residues: CASSLRLPRLDTIYF. The CDR3 DNA reads as TGTGCCAGCAGTCTACGTCTACCGAGACTTGACACCATATATTTT.

The rearrangement joins TRBV7-9 to TRBJ2-7; 9 nucleotides line up with TRBD1. The CDR3 is 14 amino acids. V was pared by 4 bases and J by 6 bases, with 7 bases of the junction left unmatched. Germline V gives CDR1 SEHNR, CDR2 FQNEAQ (reference sequence). The CDR3 reads CASSSWTGEGEQYF. CDR3 DNA: TGTGCCAGCAGCTCCTGGACAGGGGAGGGCGAGCAGTACTTC.

The V and J genes are TRBV3-1 (or the pseudogene TRBV3-2) and TRBJ1-1; 10 bases fit TRBD1. This CDR3 region has 11 residues. Trimming removed 3 bases from V and 14 bases from J; junction bases left unmatched: 3. The V gene's germline CDR1 is LGHDT and CDR2 YNNKEL (reference sequence). CDR3 nucleotide sequence: TGTGCCAGCAGCCACGGGACAGGGGCCTTCTTT. As protein: CASSHGTGAFF.

This chain links TRBV6-5 with TRBJ1-4; D unresolved. The CDR3 runs 16 residues. The V end was cut by 3 bases, the J end by 0 bases, with 11 bases between. CDR1 is MNHEY, CDR2 SVGAGI, per germline. The CDR3 DNA is TGTGCCAGCAGTTATTCGGTCTTCTCAACTAATGAAAAACTGTTTTTT. Residues: CASSYSVFSTNEKLFF.

The chain recombines TRBV5-6 with TRBJ1-6, with D possibly being TRBD1 (6 bases). CDR1 is SGHDT and CDR2 is YYEEEE in the germline V gene. This CDR3 region has 18 residues. V gave up 6 bases and J gave up 0 bases, with 19 bases separating them. The CDR3, as DNA: TGTGCCAGCAACCTTTGGGTGACCAGGGGCTCCTATAATTCACCCCTCCACTTT. Amino acids: CASNLWVTRGSYNSPLHF.

This sequence joins TRBV7-9 and TRBJ1-1, with D possibly TRBD1 on 5 matching bases. The CDR3 runs to 13 residues. Germline V gene sequence: CDR1 SEHNR, CDR2 FQNEAQ (reference sequence). V lost 3 bases, J lost 6 bases, and 11 bases lay in between. DNA for the CDR3: TGTGCCAGCAGCTTTGACGGGGGGGCTGAAGCTTTCTTT. This gives the protein CASSFDGGAEAFF.

The genes are TRBV6-5 and TRBJ1-6; 8 positions match TRBD1. The CDR3 contains 14 residues. CDR1 and CDR2 from the germline V gene are MNHEY and SVGAGI. With V trimmed by 5 bases and J by 7 bases, 4 bases remained unmatched. The CDR3 coding sequence is TGTGCCAGCAGTCCACAGGGGGGAAATTCACCCCTCCACTTT. Translated: CASSPQGGNSPLHF.

This chain links TRBV4-2 with TRBJ1-6, with D possibly being TRBD1 (6 bases). V was cut by 5 bases and J by 7 bases, with 15 bases left in between. Germline V gene data show CDR1 as LGHNA and CDR2 as YNFKEQ. This CDR3 comprises 15 residues. CDR3 region: CASSSLDRRNSPLHF. CDR3 sequence (DNA): TGTGCCAGCAGCTCCCTTGACAGGCGAAATTCACCCCTCCACTTT.

The chain links TRBV2 to TRBJ1-6; no clear D gene. The CDR3 sequence is 13 residues long. Trimming stripped 6 bases from V and 7 bases from J, with 10 bases between. Germline CDR1 and CDR2: SNHLY and FYNNEI. The CDR3, as DNA: TGTGCCAGCAGCACTTACCCCAATTCACCCCTCCACTTT. Translating gives CASSTYPNSPLHF. Filled out from reference TRBV2 and TRBJ1-6, the complete variable domain reads EPEVTQTPSHQVTQMGQEVILRCVPISNHLYFYWYRQILGQKVEFLVSFYNNEISEKSEIFDDQFSVERPDGSNFTLKIRSTKLEDSAMYFCASSTYPNSPLHFGNGTRLTVT.

The chain's CDR3 is CASSPSGQLYGYTF. CDR3 sequence (DNA): TGTGCCAGCTCACCCTCGGGACAGCTCTATGGCTACACCTTC. The V call is TRBV18, the J call TRBJ1-2; TRBD1 agrees at 7 bases. Germline V gives CDR1 KGHSH, CDR2 LQKENI. Germline trimming cut 3 bases from V and 4 bases from J; bases unmatched to any gene: 5. The CDR3 runs to 14 residues. Drawing the rest from reference TRBV18 and TRBJ1-2, the complete variable domain is NAGVMQNPRHLVRRRGQEARLRCSPMKGHSHVYWYRQLPEEGLKFMVYLQKENIIDESGMPKERFSAEFPKEGPSILRIQQVVRGDSAAYFCASSPSGQLYGYTFGSGTRLTVV.

V is TRBV7-2 and J is TRBJ1-6; 10 bases agree with TRBD1. This CDR3 has 15 residues. CDR1 is SGHTA, CDR2 FQGNSA, per germline. J gave up 9 bases and V 5 bases, and 7 bases lay outside the gene matches. CDR3 in DNA: TGTGCCAGCAGCCCTCGACAGGGGGCAAGTTCACCCCTCCACTTT. Protein sequence: CASSPRQGASSPLHF.

This chain connects TRBV14 to TRBJ1-3; possibly TRBD1 for D (6 bases). CDR3 length: 17 residues. V was trimmed by 4 bases and J by 4 bases, leaving 20 bases between them. The germline CDR1 and CDR2 sequences are SGHDN and FVKESK. CDR3: CASSRDRGGLMGNTIYF. The CDR3 nucleotides are TGTGCCAGCAGCCGAGACCGGGGGGGCCTAATGGGAAACACCATATATTTT.

This clone was recorded only once. J is TRBJ2-1 and V is TRBV29-1; 10 positions agree with TRBD1. V dropped 5 bases and J dropped 4; count of bases not matched to a gene: 5. CDR3 length: 14 residues. CDR1 SQVTM and CDR2 ANQGSEA come from the germline V gene. CDR3 bases: TGCAGCGTTAGACAGGGGGCAGGGTACAATGAGCAGTTCTTC. Translated: CSVRQGAGYNEQFF.

The rearrangement uses TRBV5-4 and TRBJ2-7; TRBD2 might be the D (5 bases). Trimming cost V 9 bases and J 3 bases, with 22 bases left between them. This CDR3 is built from 15 residues. The V gene's germline CDR1 is SGHNT and CDR2 YYREEE (reference sequence). CDR3 amino acids: CATREGPTRDYEQYF. The CDR3 nucleotides read TGTGCCACCCGGGAAGGGCCCACACGAGACTACGAGCAGTACTTC.

The chain combines TRBV18 with TRBJ2-7, with no clear D. This CDR3 has 12 residues. CDR1 is KGHSH and CDR2 is LQKENI in the germline V gene. With 3 bases removed from V and 5 bases from J, the gap between germline ends came to 8 bases. CDR3 DNA sequence: TGTGCCAGCTCACCGGGCAGGAACGAGCAGTACTTC. Protein sequence: CASSPGRNEQYF. The variable domain in full, with the rest retrieved from reference TRBV18 and TRBJ2-7, is NAGVMQNPRHLVRRRGQEARLRCSPMKGHSHVYWYRQLPEEGLKFMVYLQKENIIDESGMPKERFSAEFPKEGPSILRIQQVVRGDSAAYFCASSPGRNEQYFGPGTRLTVT.

This chain uses TRBV5-1 with TRBJ2-1, with unresolved D. The CDR3 runs 15 residues. Germline values: CDR1 SGHRS, CDR2 YFSETQ. Trimming cost V 0 bases and J 2 bases, with 9 bases left between them. The CDR3 DNA sequence: TGCGCCAGCAGCTTGGTGCTAGGTCCCTACAATGAGCAGTTCTTC. This translates into CASSLVLGPYNEQFF.